This T cell receptor (beta chain) emerged from a study of T cell responses to AZD1222 COVID-19 vaccine. Assay used: immunoSEQ multiplex PCR; TCRdb lists only in-frame clones, some missing. The sample lists about 100,000 clones, around 94% seen once, with 2.2% in the top ten. The CDR3 consists of 15 residues. V dropped 7 bases and J dropped 0; count of bases not matched to a gene: 7. CDR1 is MNHEY and CDR2 is SVGAGI in the germline V gene. Comment on this clone: Antigen specificity is unknown.

Study-wide findings and caveats: Repertoires in all cases were sampled only once the peak T cell response had passed. Donors skewed white British and female; clonal diversity was possibly underestimated. Just a handful of people given AZD1222 tested seropositive at baseline. Per reports, nearly half of all spike-specific TCRs target regions that are unmutated in variants.

This chain joins TRBV6-5 and TRBJ2-5; TRBD1 agrees at 8 bases. The source is an adult in good health. Specimen: peripheral blood, collected on day 0 of AZD1222 vaccination. CDR3 in DNA: TGTGCCAGCAATAGACAGGGGCCGAACCAAGAGACCCAGTACTTC. As protein: CASNRQGPNQETQYF.